The T cell receptor (beta chain) described here comes from a study of cytomegalovirus exposure and HLA in healthy donors. CDR3 length: 15 residues. CDR1 is LGHNA, CDR2 YSLEER, per germline. The ends lost 1 base at V and 12 bases at J; junction bases unmatched: 10. PCR involved 60 Vbeta and 13 Jbeta primers. In the study's own analysis: Unique TCR beta chains totaled 65 million to 95 million in a later count, with approximately 10 million of them shared. The protocol was immunoSEQ multiplex PCR, while the TCRdb copy is restricted to in-frame clones and leaves out a portion. V and J calls and clone size follow that table, whereas D and trimming were derived from the DNA. The sample holds over 130,000 clones, approximately 91% seen once.

This receptor was taken from a woman aged 40-49 years in good health and CMV-seronegative. The chain recombines TRBV4-3 with TRBJ2-1, with 9 bases aligning to TRBD2. Sequencing input: PBMCs. For the CDR3, the DNA is TGCGCCAGCAGCCAAGTGGCGGGAGGGCTAGATTCGCAGTTCTTC. Protein product: CASSQVAGGLDSQFF.